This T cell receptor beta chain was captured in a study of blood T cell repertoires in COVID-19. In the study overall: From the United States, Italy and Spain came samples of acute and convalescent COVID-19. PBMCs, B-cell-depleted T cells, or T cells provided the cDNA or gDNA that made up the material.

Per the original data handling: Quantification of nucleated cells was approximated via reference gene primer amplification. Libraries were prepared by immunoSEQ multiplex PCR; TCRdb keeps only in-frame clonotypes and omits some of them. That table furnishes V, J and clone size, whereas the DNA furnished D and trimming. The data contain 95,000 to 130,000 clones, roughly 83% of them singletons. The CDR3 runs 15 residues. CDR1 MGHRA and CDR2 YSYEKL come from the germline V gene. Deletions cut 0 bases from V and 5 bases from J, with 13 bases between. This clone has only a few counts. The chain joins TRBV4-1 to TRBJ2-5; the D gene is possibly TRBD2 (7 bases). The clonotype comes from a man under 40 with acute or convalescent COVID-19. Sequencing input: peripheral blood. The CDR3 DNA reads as TGCGCCAGCAGCCAAGATGCGGGGGCAAGTGAGACCCAGTACTTC. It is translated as CASSQDAGASETQYF.